One and the same sample provided the 17 T cell receptor beta chains below, sequenced in a study of CD8+ T cells in alopecia areata. Treatment noted: oral pan-JAK inhibitor, 5-10 mg twice daily. After isolation, RNA underwent reverse transcription to generate cDNA as the sequencing template. Data came from immunoSEQ multiplex PCR; TCRdb stores just in-frame clones and leaves some out. The sample contains approximately 110,000 clones, roughly 50% of which appear only once. The sequenced sample was CD4+ T cells sorted from blood, obtained at week 24, from a patient treated with tofacitinib. These receptor sequences come from a human donor with alopecia areata.

This chain uses TRBV5-6 with TRBJ1-2, with D perhaps TRBD1 (5 bases). Germline assignment: CDR1 SGHDT and CDR2 YYEEEE. This CDR3 is 11 amino acids long. Trimming took off 4 bases at V and 5 bases at J, with 6 bases between the two ends. CDR3 sequence: CASSPGYGYTF. CDR3 DNA: TGTGCCAGCAGCCCAGGGTATGGCTACACCTTC.

The CDR3 nucleotides read TGCAGCGTTGCAAGGACAGAGAACACCGGGGAGCTGTTTTTT. The encoded protein is CSVARTENTGELFF. The chain combines TRBV29-1 with TRBJ2-2, with D perhaps matching TRBD1 (6 bases). The CDR3 has 14 amino acids. In germline, CDR1 is SQVTM, CDR2 ANQGSEA. Trimming removed 4 bases from V and 1 base from J, with 10 bases in between.

The rearrangement joins TRBV20-1 to TRBJ2-3; no clear D gene. Trimming left V 6 bases short and J 4 bases short, with 8 bases between. CDR3 length: 11 residues. Per the germline V gene, CDR1 is DFQATT and CDR2 is SNEGSKA (reference sequence). CDR3 region: CSAPFADTQYF. The CDR3 DNA follows: TGCAGTGCGCCGTTCGCAGATACGCAGTATTTT.

Only a few counts were recorded for this clone. The chain employs TRBV7-9 and TRBJ2-5; tentatively, D is TRBD1 (6 bases). CDR1 is SEHNR and CDR2 is FQNEAQ in the germline V gene (reference sequence). Deletions cut 5 bases from V and 5 bases from J, with 24 bases between. The CDR3 totals 17 residues. Here the CDR3 DNA reads TGTGCCAGCAGCCCAGGTTCTGGAACGGGACACTGGGAGACCCAGTACTTC. Translation gives CASSPGSGTGHWETQYF.

This clone has a single count. The chain has TRBV5-1 and TRBJ2-1; maybe TRBD2 (6 bases). The CDR3 is 16 residues long. Trimming cost V 0 bases and J 3 bases, with 13 bases left between them. Germline lookup yields CDR1 SGHRS and CDR2 YFSETQ. CDR3 bases: TGCGCCAGCAGCTTGGATCCGGGGGTGGTCTACAATGAGCAGTTCTTC. Translated: CASSLDPGVVYNEQFF.

V gene TRBV28 combines with J gene TRBJ2-7; TRBD1 matches 7 bases. There are 12 residues in the CDR3. CDR1 and CDR2 from the germline V gene are MDHEN and SYDVKM. Trimming cost V 7 bases and J 6 bases; bases outside gene matches: 6. DNA for the CDR3: TGTGCCAGCACCCTTACAGGGGCCGAGCAGTACTTC. Translation: CASTLTGAEQYF. The variable domain in full, with the rest retrieved from reference TRBV28 and TRBJ2-7, is DVKVTQSSRYLVKRTGEKVFLECVQDMDHENMFWYRQDPGLGLRLIYFSYDVKMKEKGDIPEGYSVSREKKERFSLILESASTNQTSMYLCASTLTGAEQYFGPGTRLTVT.

The chain links TRBV4-3 to TRBJ1-2; D unresolved. Trimming shortened V by 0 bases and J by 4 bases, and 15 bases separated the two germline ends. Germline V lookup: CDR1 LGHNA, CDR2 YSLEER. The CDR3 runs 16 residues. The DNA of the CDR3 is TGCGCCAGCAGCCAAGATCTGGCAGAAAACCTCTATGGCTACACCTTC. It encodes CASSQDLAENLYGYTF.

This chain uses TRBV7-2 with TRBJ1-1; TRBD1 is a possible D gene (5 bases). This CDR3 spans 13 amino acids. Trimming pared 5 bases from V and 1 base from J, leaving 8 bases between. Germline V gene data show CDR1 as SGHTA and CDR2 as FQGNSA. CDR3: CASSITGNTEAFF. The CDR3 nucleotides are TGTGCCAGCAGCATTACAGGGAACACTGAAGCTTTCTTT.

This chain joins TRBV5-6 and TRBJ2-1, with D possibly TRBD1 on 6 matching bases. V lost 1 base, J lost 0 bases, and 11 bases lay in between. From germline, CDR1 is SGHDT and CDR2 YYEEEE. The CDR3 spans 16 residues. The CDR3 loop reads CASSLPRQVSYNEQFF. CDR3 DNA sequence: TGTGCCAGCAGCTTGCCTCGACAGGTCTCCTACAATGAGCAGTTCTTC. The full variable domain, with the rest looked up from reference TRBV5-6 and TRBJ2-1, is DAGVTQSPTHLIKTRGQQVTLRCSPKSGHDTVSWYQQALGQGPQFIFQYYEEEERQRGNFPDRFSGHQFPNYSSELNVNALLLGDSALYLCASSLPRQVSYNEQFFGPGTRLTVL.

V gene TRBV29-1 combines with J gene TRBJ1-4, with D unresolved. This CDR3 has 11 amino acids. V lost 0 bases and J lost 8, with 4 bases in between. Per germline, CDR1 SQVTM and CDR2 ANQGSEA. The CDR3 bases are TGCAGCGTTGAAGATCGGGAAAAACTGTTTTTT. It yields the protein CSVEDREKLFF. Looking up the rest from reference TRBV29-1 and TRBJ1-4 gives the full variable domain: SAVISQKPSRDICQRGTSLTIQCQVDSQVTMMFWYRQQPGQSLTLIATANQGSEATYESGFVIDKFPISRPNLTFSTLTVSNMSPEDSSIYLCSVEDREKLFFGSGTQLSVL.

J is TRBJ2-5 and V is TRBV4-1, with D unclear. Germline V gene data show CDR1 as MGHRA and CDR2 as YSYEKL. Trimming took 4 bases from V and 5 from J, leaving 11 bases between them. The CDR3 covers 13 residues. CDR3 coding DNA: TGCGCCAGCAGCCTCGCCAGTTCGGAGACCCAGTACTTC. Translation: CASSLASSETQYF.

The sample holds one count of this clone. The chain joins TRBV7-2 to TRBJ1-5; D may be TRBD1 (5 bases). Germline CDR1 is SGHTA and CDR2 is FQGNSA. With 1 base removed from V and 5 bases from J, the gap between germline ends came to 12 bases. This CDR3 comprises 15 residues. CDR3 loop: CASSLDRQGHQPQHF. DNA for the CDR3: TGTGCCAGCAGCTTAGATCGTCAGGGCCATCAGCCCCAGCATTTT.

The rearrangement joins TRBV25-1 to TRBJ2-2, with D uncertain. Germline CDR1 MGHDK, CDR2 SYGVNS. The CDR3 spans 12 residues. With 0 bases removed from V and 6 bases from J, the gap between germline ends came to 2 bases. The CDR3 region is CASSEYPGELFF. The CDR3, as DNA: TGTGCCAGCAGTGAATATCCCGGGGAGCTGTTTTTT.

V usage is TRBV2 and J usage is TRBJ1-5; 8 nucleotides line up with TRBD1. Trimming cost V 3 bases and J 0 bases; bases outside gene matches: 1. Germline assignment: CDR1 SNHLY and CDR2 FYNNEI. The CDR3 is 15 residues long. CDR3 region: CASSDRGLSNQPQHF. The CDR3 DNA sequence: TGTGCCAGCAGTGACAGGGGGCTTAGCAATCAGCCCCAGCATTTT.

The chain couples TRBV10-3 to TRBJ1-6; TRBD1 is a possible D gene (6 bases). With 6 bases removed from V and 10 bases from J, the gap between germline ends came to 19 bases. The length of the CDR3 is 15 residues. Germline CDR1 and CDR2: ENHRY and SYGVKD. The CDR3 coding sequence is TGTGCCATCAGCGCCACAGGGCAGGCAGACTCACCCCTCCACTTT. This encodes CAISATGQADSPLHF.

This chain uses TRBV30 with TRBJ2-7, with 8 bases identical to TRBD1. From germline, CDR1 is GTSNPN and CDR2 SVGIG (reference sequence). This CDR3 has 15 residues. After removal of 1 base from V and 3 bases from J, the junction contained 8 bases not matched to a gene. The CDR3 here is CAWSGSGTGGYEQYF. The CDR3 nucleotides read TGTGCCTGGAGTGGCTCCGGGACAGGCGGCTACGAGCAGTACTTC.

The chain recombines TRBV5-1 with TRBJ2-1; TRBD2 agrees at 10 bases. The CDR3 has 14 amino acids. Germline V lookup: CDR1 SGHRS, CDR2 YFSETQ. The junction had 6 bases not matched to a gene; V was cut back by 4 bases and J by 8 bases. CDR3 bases: TGCGCCAGCAGCACGGTAGCGGGGGGCGATGAGCAGTTCTTC. Amino acids: CASSTVAGGDEQFF.